This is a list of T cell receptor beta chains from one sample in a study of immune cell composition in non-small cell lung cancer. Clones were sequenced by immunoSEQ multiplex PCR, and TCRdb holds only the in-frame ones, with some missing. This table holds around 15,000 clones, around four fifths found once. These sequences were also reported in another study, on CD4 T cells in lung cancer.

The sequencing input was non-adjacent lung tissue. These receptors came from a human donor with non-small cell lung cancer. Both conserved end residues are part of each CDR3. A D gene is named only where the DNA matches it firmly. Part of the rows lack a size; the others show once, few, many or a class for expanded clones.

V	J	size	D	CDR3	DNA
TRBV28	TRBJ1-2	.	TRBD1	CAIPLNDRDYGYTF	TGTGCCATTCCTCTAAACGACAGGGACTATGGCTACACCTTC
TRBV6-1	TRBJ2-2	.	.	CASSEQVPTGELFF	TGTGCCAGCAGTGAGCAGGTACCTACCGGGGAGCTGTTTTTT
TRBV11-1	TRBJ2-2	.	TRBD1	CASRRRTGGITGELFF	TGTGCCAGCAGGCGAAGGACAGGGGGCATCACCGGGGAGCTGTTTTTT
TRBV9	TRBJ2-1	.	TRBD1	CASTRQGTHNEQFF	TGTGCCAGCACCAGACAGGGGACCCACAATGAGCAGTTCTTC
TRBV11-2	TRBJ1-1	.	.	CASSLDLTAIEAFF	TGTGCCAGCAGCTTAGATCTTACAGCCATTGAAGCTTTCTTT
TRBV4-1	TRBJ2-5	.	.	CASSQVTGQETQYF	TGCGCCAGCAGCCAAGTGACGGGGCAAGAGACCCAGTACTTC
TRBV30	TRBJ2-1	.	.	CAWSVMGRGGVTIDEQFF	TGTGCCTGGAGTGTAATGGGTCGAGGCGGGGTAACTATAGATGAGCAGTTCTTC
TRBV6-4	TRBJ2-3	once	TRBD2	CASSDASRGADTQYF	TGTGCCAGCAGTGACGCCAGTCGGGGGGCAGATACGCAGTATTTT
TRBV5-6	TRBJ2-5	once	TRBD1	CASSGTGKGEETQYF	TGTGCCAGCTCCGGGACAGGGAAGGGGGAAGAGACCCAGTACTTC
TRBV10-3	TRBJ2-1	.	TRBD2	CAISGPSGGAANEQFF	TGTGCCATCAGTGGCCCTAGCGGGGGGGCGGCGAATGAGCAGTTCTTC
TRBV19	TRBJ1-5	few	TRBD1	CASSRDRDFFGNQPQHF	TGTGCCAGTAGTAGAGACAGGGATTTCTTTGGCAATCAGCCCCAGCATTTT
TRBV30	TRBJ2-7	.	.	CAWAPGRIYEQYF	TGTGCCTGGGCCCCGGGACGGATCTACGAGCAGTACTTC
TRBV5-1	TRBJ2-3	.	TRBD2	CASSPPTSGGFSTDTQYF	TGCGCCAGCAGCCCCCCTACTAGCGGGGGGTTTTCCACAGATACGCAGTATTTT
TRBV2	TRBJ2-5	few	.	CASSENRDAETQYF	TGTGCCAGCAGTGAAAACAGGGATGCGGAGACCCAGTACTTC
TRBV6-1	TRBJ2-3	.	.	CASSELSPAWARGNTQYF	TGTGCCAGCAGTGAACTGAGCCCGGCTTGGGCCCGGGGGAATACGCAGTATTTT
TRBV28	TRBJ1-5	once	.	CASQFRGNQPQHF	TGTGCCAGCCAATTTAGGGGTAATCAGCCCCAGCATTTT
TRBV18	TRBJ1-4	.	.	CASSPRTETNEKLFF	TGTGCCAGCTCACCACGGACAGAAACTAATGAAAAACTGTTTTTT
TRBV19	TRBJ2-2	few	.	CASSLFQGTGELFF	TGTGCCAGTAGTCTGTTTCAGGGGACCGGGGAGCTGTTTTTT
TRBV4-3	TRBJ1-1	.	.	CASSQLNGGETEAFF	TGCGCCAGCAGCCAACTCAACGGGGGCGAAACTGAAGCTTTCTTT
TRBV7-3	TRBJ1-6	few	.	CASSLTGPDNSPLHF	TGTGCCAGCAGCTTAACGGGACCGGATAATTCACCCCTCCACTTT
TRBV7-3	TRBJ1-6	.	.	CASSRDSSTPLHF	TGTGCCAGCAGCCGGGACTCTTCCACACCCCTCCACTTT
TRBV4-1	TRBJ2-2	.	.	CASSQDPRFHSTGELFF	TGCGCCAGCAGCCAAGATCCCCGATTTCATAGCACCGGGGAGCTGTTTTTT
TRBV7-2	TRBJ2-3	.	TRBD2	CASSLGSGESTDTQYF	TGTGCCAGCAGCTTAGGGAGCGGGGAAAGCACAGATACGCAGTATTTT
TRBV7-9	TRBJ1-6	.	.	CASSPGTINSPLHF	TGTGCCAGCAGCCCCGGGACAATCAATTCACCCCTCCACTTT
TRBV29-1	TRBJ1-2	.	.	CSVRGRGNYGYTF	TGCAGCGTTCGCGGCCGGGGGAACTATGGCTACACCTTC
TRBV7-6	TRBJ1-2	few	TRBD1	CASSLAEGQGYGYTF	TGTGCCAGCAGCTTAGCGGAGGGACAGGGATATGGCTACACCTTC
TRBV5-4	TRBJ2-7	.	TRBD1	CASSQASYTGTGGSYEQYF	TGTGCCAGCAGCCAAGCTTCATATACCGGGACAGGGGGCTCCTACGAGCAGTACTTC
TRBV7-8	TRBJ1-6	.	.	CASRPLRGDNSPLHF	TGTGCCAGCAGGCCCCTGAGGGGTGATAATTCACCCCTCCACTTT
TRBV28	TRBJ1-5	.	.	CASTYVGGSNQPQHF	TGTGCCAGCACTTACGTAGGGGGTAGCAATCAGCCCCAGCATTTT
TRBV7-6	TRBJ1-1	.	.	CASSLTGRNTEAFF	TGTGCCAGCAGCCTGACAGGACGAAACACTGAAGCTTTCTTT
TRBV7-2	TRBJ1-1	once	.	CASSLMRQAGEAFF	TGTGCCAGCAGCTTAATGCGGCAGGCCGGTGAAGCTTTCTTT
TRBV7-2	TRBJ1-2	.	TRBD1	CASSQDRGNPGYTF	TGTGCCAGCAGCCAGGACAGGGGAAACCCTGGCTACACCTTC
TRBV12-5	TRBJ1-2	.	.	CASSSTGEYGYTF	TGTGCTAGTTCTAGCACGGGGGAGTATGGCTACACCTTC
TRBV6-4	TRBJ2-1	.	TRBD1	CASSQDRGSNEQFF	TGTGCCAGCAGTCAGGACAGGGGATCGAATGAGCAGTTCTTC
TRBV25-1	TRBJ1-2	.	.	CASLGGLDGYTF	TGTGCCAGCCTCGGGGGGCTTGATGGCTACACCTTC
TRBV5-5	TRBJ2-3	.	.	CASSLPSADTQYF	TGTGCCAGCAGCTTGCCTAGCGCAGATACGCAGTATTTT
TRBV4-3	TRBJ2-1	.	.	CASSQDVVPNEQFF	TGCGCCAGCAGCCAAGATGTGGTACCGAATGAGCAGTTCTTC
TRBV2	TRBJ1-5	.	.	CASVGPNQPQHF	TGTGCCAGCGTGGGTCCGAATCAGCCCCAGCATTTT
TRBV5-1	TRBJ2-7	few	.	CASSLLGGTYEQYF	TGCGCCAGCAGCTTGTTGGGCGGAACCTACGAGCAGTACTTC
TRBV5-6	TRBJ1-6	.	.	CASSLAEDSVHF	TGTGCCAGCAGCTTGGCCGAAGACAGCGTCCACTTT
TRBV5-1	TRBJ2-7	.	.	CASSLAGAAYEQYF	TGCGCCAGCAGCTTGGCCGGGGCAGCCTACGAGCAGTACTTC
TRBV18	TRBJ2-2	.	.	CASSPLGRGNTGELFF	TGTGCCAGCTCACCACTTGGGCGAGGGAACACCGGGGAGCTGTTTTTT
TRBV7-8	TRBJ2-2	.	.	CASSLSRDNTGELFF	TGTGCCAGCAGCTTAAGCCGGGACAACACCGGGGAGCTGTTTTTT
TRBV18	TRBJ2-3	.	.	CASSWTDVTLGTDTQYF	TGTGCCAGCTCCTGGACAGACGTCACGTTAGGCACAGATACGCAGTATTTT
TRBV2	TRBJ1-5	medium-sized	.	CASSEGVGWGSNQPQHF	TGTGCCAGCAGTGAAGGGGTGGGTTGGGGGAGCAATCAGCCCCAGCATTTT
TRBV4-3	TRBJ2-5	.	.	CASSQAWTDQETQYF	TGCGCCAGCAGCCAAGCATGGACAGACCAAGAGACCCAGTACTTC
TRBV4-3	TRBJ1-1	.	.	CASSQGNRIMNTEAFF	TGCGCCAGCAGCCAAGGTAACAGGATCATGAACACTGAAGCTTTCTTT
TRBV7-9	TRBJ1-5	.	.	CASSLAGQPQHF	TGTGCCAGCAGCTTAGCGGGACAGCCCCAGCATTTT
TRBV7-2	TRBJ2-1	.	.	CASSLALRGEQFF	TGTGCCAGCAGCTTAGCCCTTAGGGGTGAGCAGTTCTTC
TRBV4-2	TRBJ2-2	large	TRBD2	CASSQLLAGDYTGELFF	TGTGCCAGCAGCCAACTTCTAGCGGGGGACTACACCGGGGAGCTGTTTTTT
TRBV4-2	TRBJ2-7	.	TRBD1	CASSQDRDRAYEQYF	TGTGCCAGCAGCCAAGATAGGGACAGGGCTTACGAGCAGTACTTC
TRBV6-5	TRBJ1-3	.	TRBD1	CASSRGGADENTIYF	TGTGCCAGCAGCCGAGGGGGCGCGGACGAAAACACCATATATTTT
TRBV7-9	TRBJ2-5	.	.	CASSLGGGQETQYF	TGTGCCAGCAGCTTAGGTGGGGGGCAAGAGACCCAGTACTTC
TRBV7-9	TRBJ1-1	.	.	CASSFPANTEAFF	TGTGCCAGCAGCTTCCCGGCGAACACTGAAGCTTTCTTT
TRBV11-3	TRBJ2-5	.	.	CASSTTPGKRETQYF	TGTGCCAGCAGCACAACGCCGGGTAAAAGAGAGACCCAGTACTTC
TRBV10-3	TRBJ2-7	.	.	CAISESVEGAYEQYF	TGTGCCATCAGTGAGTCGGTAGAAGGGGCATACGAGCAGTACTTC
TRBV20-1	TRBJ1-2	.	.	CSASHSYGYTF	TGCAGTGCTAGTCACAGTTATGGCTACACCTTC
TRBV10-3	TRBJ2-2	.	TRBD1	CAISDQGAHTGELFF	TGTGCCATCAGTGATCAGGGGGCGCATACCGGGGAGCTGTTTTTT